A selection of T cell receptor beta chains follows, all from one sample in a study of early T cells in non-severe SARS-CoV-2 infection. A single record per CDR3 protein comes from TCRdb applying MiXCR to the 5' RACE reads. The sample consists of 55,000 to 75,000 distinct CDR3 sequences, around 5.7% of them appearing once. Sequences were derived from whole blood, sampled at baseline. The receptors were sampled from an adult who was a healthcare worker with PCR-confirmed SARS-CoV-2 infection or an uninfected control (not recorded which). Both conserved end residues are part of each CDR3. The D gene is left open where the match is weak. The listing skips clone size in some rows; elsewhere it reads once, few, many or a size class.

CDR3aa: CASSLQGARNTEAFF
CDR3nt: TGTGCCAGCAGCTTGCAGGGGGCGAGGAACACTGAAGCTTTCTTT
j_gene: TRBJ1-1
abundance: few
d_gene: TRBD1
v_gene: TRBV7-9

CDR3aa: CASSLGRRDYGYTF
CDR3nt: TGTGCCAGCAGTTTAGGTCGCAGGGACTATGGCTACACCTTC
j_gene: TRBJ1-2
abundance: many
d_gene: NA
v_gene: TRBV12-3/TRBV12-4

CDR3aa: CAISATRSQETQYF
CDR3nt: TGTGCCATCAGTGCGACTAGGAGTCAAGAGACCCAGTACTTC
j_gene: TRBJ2-5
abundance: few
d_gene: NA
v_gene: TRBV10-3

CDR3aa: CASSLKPGGTEAFF
CDR3nt: TGTGCCAGCAGCTTAAAGCCGGGGGGTACTGAAGCTTTCTTT
j_gene: TRBJ1-1
abundance: many
d_gene: NA
v_gene: TRBV11-2

CDR3aa: CASSRGLAGASYEQYF
CDR3nt: TGTGCCAGCAGTAGGGGACTAGCGGGAGCCTCCTACGAGCAGTACTTC
j_gene: TRBJ2-7
abundance: few
d_gene: TRBD2
v_gene: TRBV27

CDR3aa: CASSLGGRETQYF
CDR3nt: TGTGCCAGCAGTTTAGGAGGCCGCGAGACCCAGTACTTC
j_gene: TRBJ2-5
abundance: few
d_gene: NA
v_gene: TRBV28

CDR3aa: CASSRQERTDTQYF
CDR3nt: TGTGCCAGCAGCCGACAGGAGCGCACAGATACGCAGTATTTT
j_gene: TRBJ2-3
abundance: NA
d_gene: NA
v_gene: TRBV14

CDR3aa: CASSQDWAAQETQYF
CDR3nt: TGCGCCAGCAGCCAAGATTGGGCAGCCCAAGAGACCCAGTACTTC
j_gene: TRBJ2-5
abundance: many
d_gene: NA
v_gene: TRBV4-3

CDR3aa: CASSRDRTRTEAFF
CDR3nt: TGTGCCAGCAGCCGCGACCGGACGAGGACTGAAGCTTTCTTT
j_gene: TRBJ1-1
abundance: many
d_gene: NA
v_gene: TRBV7-2

CDR3aa: CASSATITDTQYF
CDR3nt: TGTGCCAGCAGCGCGACGATTACAGATACGCAGTATTTT
j_gene: TRBJ2-3
abundance: many
d_gene: NA
v_gene: TRBV7-2

CDR3aa: CASSFADRFGEAFF
CDR3nt: TGTGCCAGCAGTTTCGCCGACAGATTCGGGGAAGCTTTCTTT
j_gene: TRBJ1-1
abundance: many
d_gene: NA
v_gene: TRBV28

CDR3aa: CAISESVGTGALRETQYF
CDR3nt: TGTGCCATCAGTGAGTCCGTCGGGACAGGGGCTTTGCGGGAGACCCAGTACTTC
j_gene: TRBJ2-5
abundance: many
d_gene: TRBD1
v_gene: TRBV10-3

CDR3aa: CASSLDRVYQPQHF
CDR3nt: TGTGCCAGCAGTTTAGACAGGGTCTATCAGCCCCAGCATTTT
j_gene: TRBJ1-5
abundance: NA
d_gene: NA
v_gene: TRBV12-3/TRBV12-4

CDR3aa: CASSLDSTAQSYEQYF
CDR3nt: TGTGCCAGCAGCTTAGATAGCACAGCCCAGTCCTACGAGCAGTACTTC
j_gene: TRBJ2-7
abundance: many
d_gene: NA
v_gene: TRBV7-2

CDR3aa: CASSGISDPRQDTQYF
CDR3nt: TGTGCCAGCTCGGGGATCTCGGACCCTCGGCAGGATACGCAGTATTTT
j_gene: TRBJ2-3
abundance: NA
d_gene: NA
v_gene: TRBV18

CDR3aa: CASSEPPSSYNEQFF
CDR3nt: TGTGCCAGCAGTGAACCCCCAAGCTCCTACAATGAGCAGTTCTTC
j_gene: TRBJ2-1
abundance: many
d_gene: NA
v_gene: TRBV6-1

CDR3aa: CASSQERQPDTEAFF
CDR3nt: TGCGCCAGCAGCCAAGAGCGACAACCGGACACTGAAGCTTTCTTT
j_gene: TRBJ1-1
abundance: few
d_gene: NA
v_gene: TRBV4-3

CDR3aa: CASSLPSGRGTDTQYF
CDR3nt: TGTGCCAGCAGCTTACCTAGCGGGAGAGGAACAGATACGCAGTATTTT
j_gene: TRBJ2-3
abundance: few
d_gene: TRBD2
v_gene: TRBV7-6

CDR3aa: CASFNRTGGTEAFF
CDR3nt: TGTGCCAGCTTTAATCGTACAGGGGGGACTGAAGCTTTCTTT
j_gene: TRBJ1-1
abundance: few
d_gene: TRBD1
v_gene: TRBV5-4

CDR3aa: CASSPLASSYNEQFF
CDR3nt: TGTGCCAGCAGCCCCTTAGCGAGTTCCTACAATGAGCAGTTCTTC
j_gene: TRBJ2-1
abundance: NA
d_gene: NA
v_gene: TRBV7-9

CDR3aa: CSALDQQGAGTQYF
CDR3nt: TGCAGTGCCCTTGATCAGCAGGGGGCGGGTACGCAGTATTTT
j_gene: TRBJ2-3
abundance: NA
d_gene: TRBD1
v_gene: TRBV20-1

CDR3aa: CSASSKTRPYNEQFF
CDR3nt: TGCAGTGCTAGTTCTAAGACTCGACCATACAATGAGCAGTTCTTC
j_gene: TRBJ2-1
abundance: many
d_gene: NA
v_gene: TRBV20-1

CDR3aa: CASSLRLAGLETQYF
CDR3nt: TGTGCCAGTAGTCTACGGCTAGCGGGATTAGAGACCCAGTACTTC
j_gene: TRBJ2-5
abundance: few
d_gene: TRBD2
v_gene: TRBV19

CDR3aa: CASREQGIRSPLHF
CDR3nt: TGTGCCAGCAGGGAACAGGGGATTCGGTCACCCCTCCACTTT
j_gene: TRBJ1-6
abundance: many
d_gene: TRBD1
v_gene: TRBV2